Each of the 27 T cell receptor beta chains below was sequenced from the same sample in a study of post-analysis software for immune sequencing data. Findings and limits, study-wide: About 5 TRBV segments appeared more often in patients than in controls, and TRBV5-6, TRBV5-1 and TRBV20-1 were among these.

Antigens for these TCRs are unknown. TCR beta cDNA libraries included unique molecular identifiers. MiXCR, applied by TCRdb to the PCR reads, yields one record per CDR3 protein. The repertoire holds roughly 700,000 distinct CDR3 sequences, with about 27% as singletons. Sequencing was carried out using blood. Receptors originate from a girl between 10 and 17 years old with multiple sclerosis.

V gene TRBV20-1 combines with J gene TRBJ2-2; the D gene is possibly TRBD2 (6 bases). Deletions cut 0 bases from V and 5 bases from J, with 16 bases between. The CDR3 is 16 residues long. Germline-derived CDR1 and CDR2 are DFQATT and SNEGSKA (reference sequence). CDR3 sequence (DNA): TGCAGTGCTAGAGATCTTACGCGGGATAAGACCGGGGAGCTGTTTTTT. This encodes CSARDLTRDKTGELFF.

Here the CDR3 DNA reads TGCGCCAGCAGCTTTAGCGGGAGCGGAAGGAACAATGAGCAGTTCTTC. Translating gives CASSFSGSGRNNEQFF. The V gene is TRBV5-1, the J gene TRBJ2-1; 9 nucleotides agree with TRBD2. Unmatched junction bases numbered 8, after V lost 2 bases and J lost 5 bases. Germline lookup yields CDR1 SGHRS and CDR2 YFSETQ. The CDR3 has 16 amino acids.

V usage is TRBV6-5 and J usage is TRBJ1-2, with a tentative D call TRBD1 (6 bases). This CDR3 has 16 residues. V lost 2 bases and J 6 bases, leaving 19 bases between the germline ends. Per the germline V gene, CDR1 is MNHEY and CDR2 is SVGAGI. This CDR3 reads CASSYVRQVGENGYTF. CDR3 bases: TGTGCCAGCAGTTACGTCCGACAGGTCGGCGAGAATGGCTACACCTTC.

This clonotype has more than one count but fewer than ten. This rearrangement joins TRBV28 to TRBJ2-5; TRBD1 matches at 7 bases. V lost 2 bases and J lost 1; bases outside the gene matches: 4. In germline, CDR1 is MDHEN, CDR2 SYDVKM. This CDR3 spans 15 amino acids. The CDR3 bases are TGTGCCAGCAGTTTAGACAGGGTAGCCCAAGAGACCCAGTACTTC. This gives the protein CASSLDRVAQETQYF.

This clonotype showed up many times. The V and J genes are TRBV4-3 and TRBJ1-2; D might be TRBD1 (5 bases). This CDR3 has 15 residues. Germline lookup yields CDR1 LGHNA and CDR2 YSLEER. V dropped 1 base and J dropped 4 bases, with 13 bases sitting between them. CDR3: CASSQVGQGGYGYTF. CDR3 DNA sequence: TGCGCCAGCAGCCAAGTCGGGCAGGGAGGCTATGGCTACACCTTC.

The CDR3 here is CSAGGITGGNYGYTF. CDR3 DNA sequence: TGCAGTGCTGGAGGAATTACAGGGGGCAACTATGGCTACACCTTC. The chain combines TRBV20-1 with TRBJ1-2, with TRBD1 matching over 9 bases. Germline V gene lookup returns CDR1 DFQATT and CDR2 SNEGSKA (reference sequence). The CDR3 runs 15 residues. The ends lost 5 bases at V and 2 bases at J; junction bases unmatched: 9.

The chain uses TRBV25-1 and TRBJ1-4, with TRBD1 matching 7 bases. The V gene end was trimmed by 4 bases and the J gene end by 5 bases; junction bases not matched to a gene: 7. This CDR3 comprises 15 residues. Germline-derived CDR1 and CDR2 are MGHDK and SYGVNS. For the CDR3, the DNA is TGTGCCAGCAGTGCGCCGGGACAGCTCAATGAAAAACTGTTTTTT. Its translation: CASSAPGQLNEKLFF. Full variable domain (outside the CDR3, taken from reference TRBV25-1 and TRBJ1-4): EADIYQTPRYLVIGTGKKITLECSQTMGHDKMYWYQQDPGMELHLIHYSYGVNSTEKGDLSSESTVSRIRTEHFPLTLESARPSHTSQYLCASSAPGQLNEKLFFGSGTQLSVL.

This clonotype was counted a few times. The CDR3 sequence is CASSYGQGGYGYTF. The CDR3 DNA reads TGTGCCAGCAGTTACGGACAGGGAGGCTATGGCTACACCTTC. The V and J genes are TRBV6-5 and TRBJ1-2, with 8 bases aligning to TRBD1. The junction had 3 bases not matched to a gene; V was cut back by 2 bases and J by 4 bases. Germline V lookup: CDR1 MNHEY, CDR2 SVGAGI. The CDR3 spans 14 residues.

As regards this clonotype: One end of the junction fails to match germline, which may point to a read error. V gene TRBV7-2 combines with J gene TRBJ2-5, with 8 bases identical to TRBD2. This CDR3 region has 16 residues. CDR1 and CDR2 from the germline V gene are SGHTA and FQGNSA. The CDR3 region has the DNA TGTGCCTGCAGCTTAGCGGGGTTAAGGCGCCAAGAGACCCAGTACTTC. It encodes CACSLAGLRRQETQYF.

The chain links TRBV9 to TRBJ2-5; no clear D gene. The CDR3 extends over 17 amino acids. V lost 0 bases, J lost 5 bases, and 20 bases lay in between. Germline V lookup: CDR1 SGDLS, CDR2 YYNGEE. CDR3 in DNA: TGTGCCAGCAGCGTAGCTCCCGGACGGAGCATCAGCGAGACCCAGTACTTC. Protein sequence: CASSVAPGRSISETQYF.

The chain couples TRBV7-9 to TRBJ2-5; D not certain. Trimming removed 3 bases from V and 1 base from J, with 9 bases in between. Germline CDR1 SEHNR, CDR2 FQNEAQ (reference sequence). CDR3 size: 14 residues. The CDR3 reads CASSFKVGQETQYF. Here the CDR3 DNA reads TGTGCCAGCAGCTTTAAGGTGGGCCAAGAGACCCAGTACTTC.

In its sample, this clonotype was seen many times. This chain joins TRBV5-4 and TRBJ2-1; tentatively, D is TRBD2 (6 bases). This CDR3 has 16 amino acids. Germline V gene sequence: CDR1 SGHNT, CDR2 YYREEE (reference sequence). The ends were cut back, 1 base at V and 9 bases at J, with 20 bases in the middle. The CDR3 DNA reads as TGTGCCAGCAGCTTGCAGCAGGGAGGCGGCAGGGTTGAGCAGTTCTTC. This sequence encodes CASSLQQGGGRVEQFF.

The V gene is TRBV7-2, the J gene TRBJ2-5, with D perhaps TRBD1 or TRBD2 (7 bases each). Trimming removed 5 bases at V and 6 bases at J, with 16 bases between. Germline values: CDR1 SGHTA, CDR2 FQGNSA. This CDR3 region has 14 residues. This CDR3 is CASSPGGVGKTQYF. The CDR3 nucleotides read TGTGCCAGCAGCCCAGGGGGGGTAGGGAAGACCCAGTACTTC. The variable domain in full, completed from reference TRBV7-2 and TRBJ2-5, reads GAGVSQSPSNKVTEKGKDVELRCDPISGHTALYWYRQSLGQGLEFLIYFQGNSAPDKSGLPSDRFSAERTGGSVSTLTIQRTQQEDSAVYLCASSPGGVGKTQYFGPGTRLLVL.

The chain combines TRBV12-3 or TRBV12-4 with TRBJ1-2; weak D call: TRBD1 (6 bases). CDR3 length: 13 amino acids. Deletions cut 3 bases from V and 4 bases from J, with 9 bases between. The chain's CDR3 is CASSLVGAYGYTF. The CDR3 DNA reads TGTGCCAGCAGTTTGGTGGGGGCCTATGGCTACACCTTC.

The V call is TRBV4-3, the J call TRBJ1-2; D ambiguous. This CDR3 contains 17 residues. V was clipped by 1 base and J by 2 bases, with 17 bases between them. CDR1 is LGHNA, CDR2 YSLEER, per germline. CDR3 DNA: TGCGCCAGCAGCCAAGCCTTAGTACTCGACGGCAACTATGGCTACACCTTC. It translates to CASSQALVLDGNYGYTF.

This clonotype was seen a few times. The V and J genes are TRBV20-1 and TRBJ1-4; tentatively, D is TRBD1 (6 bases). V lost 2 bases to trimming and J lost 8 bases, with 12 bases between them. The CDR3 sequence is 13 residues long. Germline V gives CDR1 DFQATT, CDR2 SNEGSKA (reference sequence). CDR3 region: CSARTTGSEKLFF. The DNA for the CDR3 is TGCAGTGCTAGAACGACAGGATCCGAAAAACTGTTTTTT.

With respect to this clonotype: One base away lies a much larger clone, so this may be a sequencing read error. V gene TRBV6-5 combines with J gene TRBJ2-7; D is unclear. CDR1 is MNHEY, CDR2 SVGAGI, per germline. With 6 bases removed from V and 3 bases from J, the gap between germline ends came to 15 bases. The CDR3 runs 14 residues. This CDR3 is CASSHCHSSYEQYF. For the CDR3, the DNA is TGTGCCAGCAGCCACTGCCACTCAAGCTACGAGCAGTACTTC.

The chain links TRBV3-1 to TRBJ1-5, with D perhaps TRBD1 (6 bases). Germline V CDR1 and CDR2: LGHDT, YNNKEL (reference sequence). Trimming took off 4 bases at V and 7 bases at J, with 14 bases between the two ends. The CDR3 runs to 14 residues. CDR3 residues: CASSPRGEHQPQHF. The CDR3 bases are TGTGCCAGCAGCCCAAGGGGGGAACACCAGCCCCAGCATTTT.

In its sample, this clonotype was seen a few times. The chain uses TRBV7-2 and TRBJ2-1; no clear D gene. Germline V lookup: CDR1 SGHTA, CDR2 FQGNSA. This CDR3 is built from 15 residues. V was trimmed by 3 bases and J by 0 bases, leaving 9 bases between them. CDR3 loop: CASSLELSSYNEQFF. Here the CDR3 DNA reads TGTGCCAGCAGCTTGGAGCTCAGCTCCTACAATGAGCAGTTCTTC.

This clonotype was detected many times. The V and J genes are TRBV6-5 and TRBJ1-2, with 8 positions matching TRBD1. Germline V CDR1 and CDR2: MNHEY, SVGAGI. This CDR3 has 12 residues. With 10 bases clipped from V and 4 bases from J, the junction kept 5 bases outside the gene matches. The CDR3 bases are TGTGCCACCCAGGGGGCAAGCTATGGCTACACCTTC. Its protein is CATQGASYGYTF.

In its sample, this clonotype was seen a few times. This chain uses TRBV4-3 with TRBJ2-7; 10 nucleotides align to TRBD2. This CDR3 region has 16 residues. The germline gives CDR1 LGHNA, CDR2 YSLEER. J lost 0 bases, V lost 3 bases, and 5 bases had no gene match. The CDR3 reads CASSQGTSASSYEQYF. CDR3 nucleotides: TGCGCCAGCAGCCAGGGGACTAGCGCGAGCTCCTACGAGCAGTACTTC.

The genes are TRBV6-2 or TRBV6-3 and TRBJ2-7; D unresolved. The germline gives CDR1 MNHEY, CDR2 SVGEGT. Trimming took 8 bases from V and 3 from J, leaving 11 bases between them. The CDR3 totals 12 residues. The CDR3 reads CASGRFSYEQYF. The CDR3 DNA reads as TGTGCCAGCGGACGTTTTAGCTACGAGCAGTACTTC.

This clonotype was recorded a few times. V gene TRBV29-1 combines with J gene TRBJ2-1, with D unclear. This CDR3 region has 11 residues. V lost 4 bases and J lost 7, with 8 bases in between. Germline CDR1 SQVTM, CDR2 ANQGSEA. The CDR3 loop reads CSVGALNEQFF. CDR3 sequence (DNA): TGCAGCGTTGGCGCGCTAAATGAGCAGTTCTTC.

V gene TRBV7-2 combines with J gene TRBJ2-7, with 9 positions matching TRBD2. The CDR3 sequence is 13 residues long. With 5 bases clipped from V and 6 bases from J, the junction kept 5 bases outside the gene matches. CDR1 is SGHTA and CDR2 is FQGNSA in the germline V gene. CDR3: CASSVRTSAEQYF. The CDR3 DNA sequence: TGTGCCAGCAGCGTCCGGACTAGCGCCGAGCAGTACTTC.

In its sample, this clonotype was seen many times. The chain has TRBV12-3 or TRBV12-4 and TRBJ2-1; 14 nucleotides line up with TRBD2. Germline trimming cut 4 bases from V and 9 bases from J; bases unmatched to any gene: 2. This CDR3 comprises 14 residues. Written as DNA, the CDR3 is TGTGCCAGCAGTTGGGGACTAGCGGGAGTTGAGCAGTTCTTC. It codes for CASSWGLAGVEQFF.

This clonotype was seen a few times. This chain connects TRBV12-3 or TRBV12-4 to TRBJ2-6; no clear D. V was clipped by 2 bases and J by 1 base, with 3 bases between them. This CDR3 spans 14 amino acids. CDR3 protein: CASSLHSGANVLTF. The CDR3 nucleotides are TGTGCCAGCAGTTTACATTCTGGGGCCAACGTCCTGACTTTC.

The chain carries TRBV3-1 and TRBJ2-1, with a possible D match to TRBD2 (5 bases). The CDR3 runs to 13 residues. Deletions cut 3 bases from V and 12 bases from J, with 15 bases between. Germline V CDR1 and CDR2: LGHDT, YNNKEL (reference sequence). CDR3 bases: TGTGCCAGCAGCCATCCAGAGGGTCATGGGCAGTTCTTC. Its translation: CASSHPEGHGQFF.